The rows below give T cell receptor beta chains drawn from one sample of a study of beta chain features in type 1 diabetes. The protocol was immunoSEQ multiplex PCR, while the TCRdb copy is restricted to in-frame clones and leaves out a portion. The data show 680,000 or so clones, about 14% seen once. Sample: naive CD4+ T cells from blood. These receptors were taken from a man younger than 35 in good health. Each CDR3 is given with its conserved first and last residue. The D gene is left open where the match is weak. Size tells how often a clone was seen (once, few, many) or the class of an expanded clone, and some rows leave it out.

CDR3: CASSQGLVGYTDTQYF; DNA: TGTGCCAGCTCACAGGGACTAGTGGGCTACACAGATACGCAGTATTTT; D: TRBD2; V: TRBV18; J: TRBJ2-3; size: few
CDR3: CASSLAGQETYEQYF; DNA: TGCGCCAGCAGCTTGGCGGGACAGGAGACCTACGAGCAGTACTTC; D: TRBD1; V: TRBV5-1; J: TRBJ2-7; size: .
CDR3: CASSWRTGFHEQYF; DNA: TGTGCCAGCAGCTGGAGGACAGGCTTCCACGAGCAGTACTTC; D: TRBD1; V: TRBV7-2; J: TRBJ2-7; size: .
CDR3: CAIRGPTEAFF; DNA: TGTGCCATCAGGGGGCCCACTGAAGCTTTCTTT; D: .; V: TRBV10-3; J: TRBJ1-1; size: .
CDR3: CASSWGQGSTDTQYF; DNA: TGTGCCAGCAGCTGGGGACAGGGGAGCACAGATACGCAGTATTTT; D: TRBD1; V: TRBV7-9; J: TRBJ2-3; size: few
CDR3: CAISESIVGEQYF; DNA: TGTGCCATCAGTGAGTCAATCGTTGGGGAGCAGTACTTC; D: .; V: TRBV10-3; J: TRBJ2-7; size: .
CDR3: CAPCGRSGYEQYF; DNA: TGTGCCCCCTGTGGCAGGTCGGGTTACGAGCAGTACTTC; D: .; V: TRBV7-6; J: TRBJ2-7; size: .
CDR3: CASSPGNRGYGYTF; DNA: TGTGCCAGCTCACCAGGAAATCGGGGGTATGGCTACACCTTC; D: .; V: TRBV18; J: TRBJ1-2; size: .
CDR3: CASSPTRLDTEAFF; DNA: TGTGCCAGCTCACCGACCCGACTTGACACTGAAGCTTTCTTT; D: .; V: TRBV18; J: TRBJ1-1; size: few
CDR3: CASSPLTVANTGELFF; DNA: TGCGCCAGCAGCCCGTTGACAGTCGCAAACACCGGGGAGCTGTTTTTT; D: .; V: TRBV5-1; J: TRBJ2-2; size: .
CDR3: CASSPRGESYNEQFF; DNA: TGTGCCAGTAGTCCGCGGGGGGAATCCTACAATGAGCAGTTCTTC; D: TRBD2; V: TRBV19; J: TRBJ2-1; size: few
CDR3: CASSTRRTGELFF; DNA: TGTGCCAGCAGCACCCGTCGGACCGGGGAGCTGTTTTTT; D: .; V: TRBV7-2; J: TRBJ2-2; size: few
CDR3: CASTHLKQGWNYGYTF; DNA: TGTGCCAGCACCCATCTTAAACAGGGGTGGAACTATGGCTACACCTTC; D: TRBD1; V: TRBV11-2; J: TRBJ1-2; size: .
CDR3: CASSLLAGGPGELFF; DNA: TGTGCCAGCAGCTTGCTAGCGGGAGGGCCCGGGGAGCTGTTTTTT; D: TRBD2; V: TRBV5-6; J: TRBJ2-2; size: once
CDR3: CASSLQGAGANVLTF; DNA: TGTGCCAGCAGCTTACAGGGAGCTGGGGCCAACGTCCTGACTTTC; D: .; V: TRBV7-3; J: TRBJ2-6; size: few
CDR3: CAGRLAGTNYGYTF; DNA: TGTGCAGGAAGATTGGCCGGCACTAACTATGGCTACACCTTC; D: .; V: TRBV5-4; J: TRBJ1-2; size: few
CDR3: CASDRTLVMNTEAFF; DNA: TGTGCCTCTGACCGGACGTTGGTTATGAACACTGAAGCTTTCTTT; D: .; V: TRBV18; J: TRBJ1-1; size: .
CDR3: CASSVGFGTRMNDEQFF; DNA: TGTGCCAGCAGCGTAGGGTTTGGGACTAGGATGAACGATGAGCAGTTCTTC; D: TRBD2; V: TRBV9; J: TRBJ2-1; size: .
CDR3: CASSRFLAGVDGEQFF; DNA: TGTGCCAGCAGCCGTTTCCTAGCGGGGGTTGACGGTGAGCAGTTCTTC; D: TRBD2; V: TRBV11-3; J: TRBJ2-1; size: .
CDR3: CASSLGQGVPYEQYF; DNA: TGTGCCAGCAGCTTGGGACAGGGAGTGCCTTACGAGCAGTACTTC; D: TRBD1; V: TRBV7-3; J: TRBJ2-7; size: .
CDR3: CASSLENTEAFF; DNA: TGTGCCAGCAGTTTGGAGAACACTGAAGCTTTCTTT; D: .; V: TRBV6-5; J: TRBJ1-1; size: .
CDR3: CASSWGRYGYTF; DNA: TGTGCCAGCAGTTGGGGCCGATATGGCTACACCTTC; D: .; V: TRBV28; J: TRBJ1-2; size: .
CDR3: CSVSGTGGVPGGETQYF; DNA: TGCAGCGTCTCCGGGACAGGGGGCGTCCCTGGGGGAGAGACCCAGTACTTC; D: TRBD1; V: TRBV29-1; J: TRBJ2-5; size: few
CDR3: CASSLGQGFETQYF; DNA: TGTGCCAGCAGCTTAGGACAGGGGTTTGAGACCCAGTACTTC; D: TRBD1; V: TRBV11-2; J: TRBJ2-5; size: .
CDR3: CASSSGLATNTGELFF; DNA: TGTGCCAGTAGTAGCGGACTAGCGACGAACACCGGGGAGCTGTTTTTT; D: TRBD2; V: TRBV19; J: TRBJ2-2; size: .
CDR3: CAWRGTLQETQYF; DNA: TGTGCCTGGAGGGGGACACTCCAAGAGACCCAGTACTTC; D: .; V: TRBV30; J: TRBJ2-5; size: few
CDR3: CAISESIQKETQYF; DNA: TGTGCCATCAGTGAGTCGATCCAAAAAGAGACCCAGTACTTC; D: .; V: TRBV10-3; J: TRBJ2-5; size: few
CDR3: CASRSPSSYNEQFF; DNA: TGTGCCAGCAGATCTCCGAGCTCCTACAATGAGCAGTTCTTC; D: .; V: TRBV28; J: TRBJ2-1; size: .
CDR3: CASSFYQGNTEAFF; DNA: TGTGCCAGCAGCTTTTATCAGGGCAACACTGAAGCTTTCTTT; D: .; V: TRBV7-2; J: TRBJ1-1; size: few
CDR3: CAYQTGGTGNTIYF; DNA: TGTGCCTACCAAACAGGGGGCACTGGAAACACCATATATTTT; D: TRBD1; V: TRBV30; J: TRBJ1-3; size: .
CDR3: CSGGQNPYEQYF; DNA: TGCAGCGGGGGACAGAACCCCTACGAGCAGTACTTC; D: TRBD1; V: TRBV29-1; J: TRBJ2-7; size: .
CDR3: CASSLRQGDFSYEQYF; DNA: TGTGCCAGCAGCTTAAGACAGGGGGATTTCTCCTACGAGCAGTACTTC; D: TRBD1; V: TRBV13; J: TRBJ2-7; size: .
CDR3: CASSLYDRGAGELFF; DNA: TGTGCCAGCAGTTTATATGACAGGGGGGCTGGGGAGCTGTTTTTT; D: TRBD1; V: TRBV27; J: TRBJ2-2; size: .
CDR3: CASSLGLTPGNTIYF; DNA: TGTGCCAGCAGCTTGGGTCTGACTCCTGGAAACACCATATATTTT; D: .; V: TRBV7-2; J: TRBJ1-3; size: .
CDR3: CASSRTALGEQYF; DNA: TGTGCCAGCAGTCGGACGGCCCTGGGAGAGCAGTACTTC; D: .; V: TRBV28; J: TRBJ2-7; size: few
CDR3: CASSIQGNTEAFF; DNA: TGTGCCAGCAGTATACAGGGGAACACTGAAGCTTTCTTT; D: .; V: TRBV6-5; J: TRBJ1-1; size: few
CDR3: CASSQETGQGRFF; DNA: TGCGCCAGCAGCCAAGAAACTGGGCAGGGCCGGTTCTTC; D: .; V: TRBV4-3; J: TRBJ2-1; size: many
CDR3: CASSETSSNQPQHF; DNA: TGTGCCAGCAGTGAAACCTCTAGCAATCAGCCCCAGCATTTT; D: .; V: TRBV2; J: TRBJ1-5; size: .
CDR3: CASSIRAVRRANYGYTF; DNA: TGTGCCAGTAGTATCCGGGCTGTTCGTAGAGCTAACTATGGCTACACCTTC; D: .; V: TRBV19; J: TRBJ1-2; size: few
CDR3: CASSLRGAGVEKLFF; DNA: TGTGCCAGCAGCTTAAGGGGGGCAGGGGTCGAAAAACTGTTTTTT; D: .; V: TRBV7-6; J: TRBJ1-4; size: few
CDR3: CSVGTAANYGYTF; DNA: TGCAGCGTAGGGACAGCCGCTAACTATGGCTACACCTTC; D: TRBD1; V: TRBV29-1; J: TRBJ1-2; size: few
CDR3: CALEGQNTGELFF; DNA: TGTGCCCTGGAGGGACAGAACACCGGGGAGCTGTTTTTT; D: .; V: TRBV28; J: TRBJ2-2; size: .